The entry below describes one TCR beta chain. In the authors' methods: The assay estimated nucleated cells by amplifying reference gene primers. Clones were read by immunoSEQ multiplex PCR, and TCRdb kept only the in-frame ones, dropping some. That table supplies the V and J calls and clone size; D and trimming were determined from the DNA. This sample has some 49,000 clones, with approximately 85% found just once. This sample is part of a study of blood T cell repertoires in COVID-19. Study overall: The United States, Italy and Spain provided the acute and convalescent COVID-19 samples.

V lost 4 bases, J lost 4 bases, and 16 bases stayed unmatched. The CDR3 extends over 18 amino acids. CDR1 is MDHEN and CDR2 is SYDVKM in the germline V gene. The origin of this receptor is a human donor in a cohort sampled during active COVID-19. Sequences were obtained from peripheral blood. The genes are TRBV28 and TRBJ2-7, with TRBD1 matching 10 bases. Written as DNA, the CDR3 is TGTGCCAGCAGTTCCTACAGGGACAGGGGAGGGGGACTTTACGAGCAGTACTTC. This gives the protein CASSSYRDRGGGLYEQYF. Together with reference TRBV28 and TRBJ2-7, the CDR3 gives the full variable domain: DVKVTQSSRYLVKRTGEKVFLECVQDMDHENMFWYRQDPGLGLRLIYFSYDVKMKEKGDIPEGYSVSREKKERFSLILESASTNQTSMYLCASSSYRDRGGGLYEQYFGPGTRLTVT.